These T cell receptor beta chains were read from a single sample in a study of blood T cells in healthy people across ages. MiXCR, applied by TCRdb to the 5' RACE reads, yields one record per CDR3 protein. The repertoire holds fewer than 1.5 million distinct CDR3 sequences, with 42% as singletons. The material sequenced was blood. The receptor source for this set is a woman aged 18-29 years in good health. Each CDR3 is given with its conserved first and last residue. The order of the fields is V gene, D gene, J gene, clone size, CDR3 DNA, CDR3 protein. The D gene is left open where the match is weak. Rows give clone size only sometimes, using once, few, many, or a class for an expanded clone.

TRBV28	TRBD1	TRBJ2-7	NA	TGTGCCAGCAGTTCCCCGGGACAGGGAAACTCCTACGAGCAGTACTTC	CASSSPGQGNSYEQYF
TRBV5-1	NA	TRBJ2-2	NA	TGCGCCAGCAGACCCGCAATAACCGGGGAGCTGTTTTTT	CASRPAITGELFF
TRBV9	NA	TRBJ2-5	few	TGTGCCAGCAGCGTAGGGAAAGGGATCAATGAGCAGTACTTC	CASSVGKGINEQYF
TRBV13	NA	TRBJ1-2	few	TGTGCCAGCAGCTCCTCTGACACAGGCGGCTACACCTTC	CASSSSDTGGYTF
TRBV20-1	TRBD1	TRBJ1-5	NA	TGCAGTGCTAGTGGACAGGGCGGCAATCAGCCCCAGCATTTT	CSASGQGGNQPQHF
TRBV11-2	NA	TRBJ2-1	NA	TGTGCCAGCAGCAAAGGAGGCCTAAACCCCTACAATGAGCAGTTCTTC	CASSKGGLNPYNEQFF
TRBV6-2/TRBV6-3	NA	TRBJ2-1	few	TGTGCCAGCAGCCGCGTGTTGGGGGAGCAGTTCTTC	CASSRVLGEQFF
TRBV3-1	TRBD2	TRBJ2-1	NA	TGTGCCAGCAGCCAAGTGCCTAGCGGGGCTAACAATGAGCAGTTCTTC	CASSQVPSGANNEQFF
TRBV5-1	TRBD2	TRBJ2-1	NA	TGCGCCAGCAGCGTATCCACTAGCGGGAGATACAATGAGCAGTTCTTC	CASSVSTSGRYNEQFF
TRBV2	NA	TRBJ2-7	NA	TGTGCCAGCAGTTCGTCTGGCGGGGCTGTATCCTACGAGCAGTACTTC	CASSSSGGAVSYEQYF
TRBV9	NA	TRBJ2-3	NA	TGTGCCAGCAGCGTAGAGGAGAATACGCGGTATTTT	CASSVEENTRYF
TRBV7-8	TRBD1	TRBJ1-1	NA	TGTGCCAGCAGCTTAGCTCAGGGGGCGGCTGAAGCTTTCTTT	CASSLAQGAAEAFF
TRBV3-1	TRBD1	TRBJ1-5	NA	TGTGCCAGCAGCCTGCAGGGGGCTGGGAGCAATCAGCCCCAGCATTTT	CASSLQGAGSNQPQHF
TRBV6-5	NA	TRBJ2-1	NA	TGTGCCAGCAGTTACGGCGGGGCCGCCTACAATGAGCAGTTCTTC	CASSYGGAAYNEQFF
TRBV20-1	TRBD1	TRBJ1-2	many	TGCAGCGCCTCCGGGACAGGTTATGGCTACACCTTC	CSASGTGYGYTF
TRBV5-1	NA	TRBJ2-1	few	TGCGCCAGCAGACCCCTTCGGGCGGACAATGAGCAGTTCTTC	CASRPLRADNEQFF
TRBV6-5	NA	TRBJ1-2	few	TGTGCCAGCAGTTACTCCGGGCAGCCGAGTGGCTATGGCTACACCTTC	CASSYSGQPSGYGYTF
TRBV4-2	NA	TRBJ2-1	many	TGTGCCAGCAGCCAAGAAAGCGACGAGCAGTTCTTC	CASSQESDEQFF
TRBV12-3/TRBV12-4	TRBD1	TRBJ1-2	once	TGTGCCAGCAGAGAGACAGGGACTCACTATGGCTACACCTTC	CASRETGTHYGYTF
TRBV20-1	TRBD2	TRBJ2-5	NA	TGCAGTGCTAGTGAGATGGGGGCTAGCGGGGGTCGACAAGAGACCCAGTACTTC	CSASEMGASGGRQETQYF
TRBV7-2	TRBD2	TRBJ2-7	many	TGTGCCAGCAGCTTACCTAGCGGCTACGAGCAGTACTTC	CASSLPSGYEQYF
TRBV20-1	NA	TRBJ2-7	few	TGCAGTGCTAGAGATCAGGAAGTGGGGTTCCTCTCCTACGAGCAGTACTTC	CSARDQEVGFLSYEQYF
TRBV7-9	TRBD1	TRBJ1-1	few	TGTGCCAGCAGTGACCCACAGGGGGCTGGGAACACTGAAGCTTTCTTT	CASSDPQGAGNTEAFF
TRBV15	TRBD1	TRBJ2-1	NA	TGTGCCACCAGCAGGGAAGGACAGGGAACCTACAATGAGCAGTTCTTC	CATSREGQGTYNEQFF
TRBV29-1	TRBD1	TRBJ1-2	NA	TGCAGCGCCGGGGGACAGGGAACGGATGGCTACACCTTC	CSAGGQGTDGYTF
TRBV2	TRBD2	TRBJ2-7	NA	TGTCCTTGTGCCGGGAGGAGGCCCTACGAGCAGTACTTC	CPCAGRRPYEQYF
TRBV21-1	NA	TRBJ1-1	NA	TGTGCCAGCAGATATAACAGGGTGGGATGGGGTGAAGCTTTCTTT	CASRYNRVGWGEAFF
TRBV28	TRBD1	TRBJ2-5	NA	TGTGCCGGCAGTTTAGCTCAGGGGGCCCGGTACTTC	CAGSLAQGARYF
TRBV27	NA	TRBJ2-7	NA	TGTGCCAGCAGTTTTTGGGCCAGCTCCTACGAGCAGTACTTC	CASSFWASSYEQYF
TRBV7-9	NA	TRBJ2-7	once	TGTGCCAGCAGCTTAGCAGGGCTATCACTCTACGAGCAGTACTTC	CASSLAGLSLYEQYF
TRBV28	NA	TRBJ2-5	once	TGTGCCAGCACCCCACCCAGACAGACAGAGACCCAGTACTTC	CASTPPRQTETQYF
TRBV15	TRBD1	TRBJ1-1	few	TGTGCCACCAGCAGAATGACAGGGGGAATAAAGAACACTGAAGCTTTCTTT	CATSRMTGGIKNTEAFF
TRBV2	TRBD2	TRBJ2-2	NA	TGTGCCAGCAGTGGGACTAGCGGGGGGAACACCGGGGAGCTGTTTTTT	CASSGTSGGNTGELFF